A selection of T cell receptor beta chains follows, all from one sample in a study of CD8 T cells in Susac syndrome. TCRdb analysed the immunoSEQ multiplex PCR reads with MiXCR anew, one entry per CDR3 protein. The data contain about 120,000 distinct CDR3 sequences, about 94% of them singletons. Input material: CD8+ T cells from PBMCs. The receptors shown here come from a human donor with Susac syndrome. Both conserved end residues are trimmed from each CDR3. Each record gives: V gene, CDR3 protein.

V: TRBV7-2; CDR3: ASSLIGSGGSWGTDTQY
V: TRBV15; CDR3: ATSRERPGGVQETQY
V: TRBV19; CDR3: ASSMGQDYEQY
V: TRBV9; CDR3: ASSPRDRAMNTEAF
V: TRBV6-1; CDR3: ASSPTSGEITYEQY
V: TRBV3-1; CDR3: ASSQVSTGELF
V: TRBV29-1; CDR3: SVEVPGPSTDTQY
V: TRBV15; CDR3: ATSRENSPYEQY
V: TRBV20-1; CDR3: SARRLQGNHSTDTQY
V: TRBV20-1; CDR3: SASDPGYGYT
V: TRBV12-3/TRBV12-4; CDR3: ASRIPGREGGYT
V: TRBV5-6; CDR3: ASSLGGDRETQY
V: TRBV15; CDR3: ATSPRRGQETQY
V: TRBV12-3/TRBV12-4; CDR3: ASSLGLANTDTQY
V: TRBV4-1; CDR3: ASSLRQASSTDTQY
V: TRBV7-9; CDR3: ASSPNPNYGYT
V: TRBV27; CDR3: ASSARTALGTQY
V: TRBV4-3; CDR3: ASSQGDYFGTQT
V: TRBV3-1; CDR3: ASSQNSDRGPNYGYT
V: TRBV12-3/TRBV12-4; CDR3: ASNRAGTVDEQY
V: TRBV15; CDR3: ATSTPGPGELF
V: TRBV11-2; CDR3: ASSLVGGGGRSTEAF
V: TRBV29-1; CDR3: SATGSGSSYEQY
V: TRBV30; CDR3: AWSLLGTRVDSPLH
V: TRBV27; CDR3: ASSSRTGGVGSRIAKNIQY
V: TRBV29-1; CDR3: SVEEVGGSSSYNEQF
V: TRBV20-1; CDR3: SATDLSPMNTEAF
V: TRBV6-1; CDR3: ASSPQPTYEQY
V: TRBV14; CDR3: ASSPSSGGIEQF
V: TRBV3-1; CDR3: ASSRDLGSGNTIY
V: TRBV12-3/TRBV12-4; CDR3: ASSLVGYNEQF
V: TRBV20-1; CDR3: SARGGPTETQY
V: TRBV10-2; CDR3: ASRMTVNTEAF
V: TRBV29-1; CDR3: SVDGGTEAF
V: TRBV3-1; CDR3: ASSQDSGGTDTQY
V: TRBV4-2; CDR3: ASSQGAKGEDTEAF
V: TRBV27; CDR3: ASSLVTTVPNEQF
V: TRBV20-1; CDR3: SGRRRGYNEQF
V: TRBV12-3/TRBV12-4; CDR3: ASSFGKVTEAF
V: TRBV29-1; CDR3: SGTGGGSYGYT
V: TRBV6-2/TRBV6-3; CDR3: ASTAYGGGRNEQF
V: TRBV27; CDR3: ASSLSWGAEQY
V: TRBV7-6; CDR3: ASSLEARQPQH
V: TRBV7-9; CDR3: ASTSRGGSYEQY
V: TRBV3-1; CDR3: ASSQVVQRGETQY
V: TRBV19; CDR3: ASSTRQYQETQY
V: TRBV12-3/TRBV12-4; CDR3: ASRRTSGGPLETQY
V: TRBV4-3; CDR3: ASSQAPIPGPRQPQH
V: TRBV9; CDR3: ASSAFGRNYGYT
V: TRBV7-8; CDR3: ASSLGSQVSNQPQH
V: TRBV5-6; CDR3: ASSLVDGGYT
V: TRBV29-1; CDR3: SAQTGGYEQY
V: TRBV10-3; CDR3: AISESWGDTQY
V: TRBV24-1; CDR3: ATSDPRTGEDIQY
V: TRBV7-6; CDR3: ASSLGQGRTDTQY
V: TRBV7-7; CDR3: ASSEDSSTDTQY
V: TRBV27; CDR3: ASSLRDNQPQH
V: TRBV27; CDR3: ASSLRTGALYGYT
V: TRBV4-1; CDR3: ASSSSGGAGYNEQF